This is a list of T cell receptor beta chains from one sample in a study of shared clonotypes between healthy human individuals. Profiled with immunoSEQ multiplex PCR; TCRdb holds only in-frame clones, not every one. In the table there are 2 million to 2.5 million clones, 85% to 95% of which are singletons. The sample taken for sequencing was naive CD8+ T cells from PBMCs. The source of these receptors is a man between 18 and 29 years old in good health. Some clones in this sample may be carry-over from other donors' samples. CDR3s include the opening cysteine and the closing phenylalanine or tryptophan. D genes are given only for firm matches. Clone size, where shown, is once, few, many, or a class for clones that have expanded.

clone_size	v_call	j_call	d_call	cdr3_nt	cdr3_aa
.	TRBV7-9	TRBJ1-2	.	TGTGCCAGCAGCTCAGGGGTCGCCTATGGCTACACCTTC	CASSSGVAYGYTF
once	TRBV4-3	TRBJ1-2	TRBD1	TGCGCCAGCAGCCAGGGGACAGCAGACTATGGCTACACCTTC	CASSQGTADYGYTF
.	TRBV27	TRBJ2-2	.	TGTGCCAGCAGTCCGAGCCAGACCGGGGAGCTGTTTTTT	CASSPSQTGELFF
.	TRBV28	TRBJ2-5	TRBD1	TGTGCCAGCAGCCTTTGGGACAGGGGTCAGCAAGAGACCCAGTACTTC	CASSLWDRGQQETQYF
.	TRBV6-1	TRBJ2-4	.	TGTGCCAGCAGTAAGCTGGGAGCCAAAAACATTCAGTACTTC	CASSKLGAKNIQYF
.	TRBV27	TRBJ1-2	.	TGTGCCAGCAGTCCGGACAGACGGATGGATGGCTACACCTTC	CASSPDRRMDGYTF
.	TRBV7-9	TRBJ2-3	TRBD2	TGTGCCAGCAGCTTACCCCCTAGCGGGACTCGCACAGATACGCAGTATTTT	CASSLPPSGTRTDTQYF
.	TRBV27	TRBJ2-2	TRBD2	TGTGCCAGCAGTTTAGGTCCGGACATACTAGCGGCCTCGAGGACCGGGGAGCTGTTTTTT	CASSLGPDILAASRTGELFF
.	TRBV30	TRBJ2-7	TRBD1	TGTGCCTGGAGTGTAGGCAGGGGGTACGAGCAGTACTTC	CAWSVGRGYEQYF
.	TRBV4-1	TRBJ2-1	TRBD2	TGCGCCAGCAGTTACACAGCTGATAGTAGCGGGAGCGAGCAGTTCTTC	CASSYTADSSGSEQFF
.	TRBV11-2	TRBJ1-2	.	TGTGCCAGCAGCTTGGGAAATTCACAAGATGGCTACACCTTC	CASSLGNSQDGYTF
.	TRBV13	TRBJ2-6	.	TGTGCCAGCAGCGTGGCTGGGGCCAACGTCCTGACTTTC	CASSVAGANVLTF
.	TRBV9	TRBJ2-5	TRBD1	TGTGCCAGCAGCGCGGGACAGAGGGAGACCCAGTACTTC	CASSAGQRETQYF
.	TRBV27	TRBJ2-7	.	TGTGCCAGCAGTTTTCGCTCCGACTACGAGCAGTACTTC	CASSFRSDYEQYF
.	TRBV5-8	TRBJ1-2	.	TGTGCCAGCAGGCACAGGAACTATGGCTACACCTTC	CASRHRNYGYTF
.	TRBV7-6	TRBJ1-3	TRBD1	TGTGCCAGCAGCCCCCTAGGACAGGACTCTGGAAACACCATATATTTT	CASSPLGQDSGNTIYF
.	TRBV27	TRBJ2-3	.	TGTGCCAGCAGTTTCTCGAAGGGGTGGGTAAAGTTGACAGATACGCAGTATTTT	CASSFSKGWVKLTDTQYF
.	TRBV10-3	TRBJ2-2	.	TGTGCCATCAGTGGATTGGGGAGGCAGTTTAGAACCGGGGAGCTGTTTTTT	CAISGLGRQFRTGELFF
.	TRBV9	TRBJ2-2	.	TGTGCCAGCACCGATGGGGGAGCCACCGGGGAGCTGTTTTTT	CASTDGGATGELFF
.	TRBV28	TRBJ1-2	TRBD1	TGTGCCATTACAGGGGGGTATGGCTACACCTTC	CAITGGYGYTF
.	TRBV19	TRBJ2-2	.	TGTGCCAGTAACGTCGGACAGCCAGCATTTTTCGCCGGGGAGCTGTTTTTT	CASNVGQPAFFAGELFF
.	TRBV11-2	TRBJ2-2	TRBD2	TGTGCCAGCAGCTTAGTTCCTTTGTGGGAGGGTCCCGGGGAGCTGTTTTTT	CASSLVPLWEGPGELFF
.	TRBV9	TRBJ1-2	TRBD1	TGTGCCAGCAGCCAAGGGGACAGGCGAAACTATGGCTACACCTTC	CASSQGDRRNYGYTF
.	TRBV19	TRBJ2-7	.	TGTGCCAGTAGTATAGACTCGGCGGGAGAGCAGTACTTC	CASSIDSAGEQYF
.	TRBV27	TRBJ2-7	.	TGTGCCAGCAGTTTCAGTATAGGGCCCCTCGCCTACGAGCAGTACTTC	CASSFSIGPLAYEQYF
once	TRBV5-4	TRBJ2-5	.	TGTGCCAGCCAAAATACAAATAGGGGGGGAGAGACCCAGTACTTC	CASQNTNRGGETQYF
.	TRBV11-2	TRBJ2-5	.	TGTGCCAGCAGCCCCCGGCAGACCCAGTACTTC	CASSPRQTQYF
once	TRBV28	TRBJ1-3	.	TGTGCCAGCAGGGGGCACCGGGACGTAGGAAACACCATATATTTT	CASRGHRDVGNTIYF
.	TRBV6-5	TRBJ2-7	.	TGTGCCAGCAGCGCGGACAGACCTAACGCCTACGAGCAGTACTTC	CASSADRPNAYEQYF
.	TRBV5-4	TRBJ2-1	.	TGTGCCAGCAGCACCCGGGATACCAATTCCCCCAATGAGCAGTTCTTC	CASSTRDTNSPNEQFF
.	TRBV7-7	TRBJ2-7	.	TGTGCCAGCAGCTTAGGACCCCAGGGAGGCGTCGGGTACGAGCAGTACTTC	CASSLGPQGGVGYEQYF
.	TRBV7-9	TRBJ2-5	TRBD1	TGTGCCAGCAGCCCGCGGACAGGGGGTAAAGAGACCCAGTACTTC	CASSPRTGGKETQYF
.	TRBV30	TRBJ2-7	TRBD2	TGTGCCTGGAGCCCCCGTGAGATAGCGGGGGTTGCCTACGAGCAGTACTTC	CAWSPREIAGVAYEQYF
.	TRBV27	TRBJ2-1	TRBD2	TGTGCCAGCAGTTTGCCCCCCTGGCGGGAGAGTCACAATGAGCAGTTCTTC	CASSLPPWRESHNEQFF
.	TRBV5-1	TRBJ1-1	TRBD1	TGCGCCAGCAGCTGGGACAGGGGAAGCACTGAAGCTTTCTTT	CASSWDRGSTEAFF